This TCR beta chain was sequenced in a study of T cell therapy after organ transplantation. Overall study: T cells were expanded 2 to 3 weeks with 30 CMV class I/II epitopes. Two of the ten patients were classed as nonresponders. Findings and limits, study-wide: Confounding by concurrent antirejection or antiviral medications was not assessed. CD8 clonality fold change after therapy inversely tracked pretherapy clonality.

Profiled with immunoSEQ multiplex PCR; TCRdb holds only in-frame clones, not every one. The sample yields some 47,000 clones, over 90% seen once. The germline CDR1 and CDR2 sequences are SNHLY and FYNNEI. This CDR3 region has 13 residues. V lost 6 bases and J lost 3, with 11 bases in between. Worth noting for this clone: Its antigen is unidentified.

The chain combines TRBV2 with TRBJ1-1; perhaps TRBD1 as D (5 bases). The sequence was collected from a human patient who had received a solid organ transplant and had CMV disease. The specimen was CD8+ T cells from blood, collected before autologous CMV-specific T cell therapy. CDR3 nucleotide sequence: TGTGCCAGCAGGGGGCCGGAGGACACTGAAGCTTTCTTT. This sequence encodes CASRGPEDTEAFF.